Listed below are T cell receptor beta chains from one sample, sequenced in a study of cytomegalovirus exposure and HLA in healthy donors. Assay used: immunoSEQ multiplex PCR; TCRdb lists only in-frame clones, some missing. The sample includes roughly 90,000 clones, 75% to 80% of them seen just once. The sample comprised PBMCs. The receptors shown here come from a woman aged 40 to 50 in good health and CMV-seropositive. CDR3s include the opening cysteine and the closing phenylalanine or tryptophan. A D gene is named only where the DNA matches it firmly. The size entry is marked missing in some rows and otherwise reads once, few, many or a size class.

abundance: -; d_gene: TRBD2; j_gene: TRBJ2-2; v_gene: TRBV5-1; CDR3nt: TGCGCCAGCAGCTTGGGACTAGCGGGAGATTTTACCGGGGAGCTGTTTTTT; CDR3aa: CASSLGLAGDFTGELFF
abundance: -; d_gene: -; j_gene: TRBJ2-4; v_gene: TRBV19; CDR3nt: TGTGCCAGTAGCCCCGGGAGAGGGAGAAAAGCCAAAAACATTCAGTACTTC; CDR3aa: CASSPGRGRKAKNIQYF
abundance: -; d_gene: -; j_gene: TRBJ2-1; v_gene: TRBV6-5; CDR3nt: TGTGCCAGCAGCCCCGCGCTAGGCCACTCAAGTGAGCAGTTCTTC; CDR3aa: CASSPALGHSSEQFF
abundance: -; d_gene: -; j_gene: TRBJ2-1; v_gene: TRBV5-1; CDR3nt: TGCGCCAGCAGCTTGGTAGGTGGGGCCAACTCCTACAATGAGCAGTTCTTC; CDR3aa: CASSLVGGANSYNEQFF
abundance: -; d_gene: TRBD1; j_gene: TRBJ1-5; v_gene: TRBV10-3; CDR3nt: TGTGCCACGAGGACAGGGGATTTGGGGGCCCAGCATTTT; CDR3aa: CATRTGDLGAQHF
abundance: -; d_gene: -; j_gene: TRBJ1-2; v_gene: TRBV9; CDR3nt: TGTGCCAGCAGCGTAGGGGGGGAGACAACCTATGGCTACACCTTC; CDR3aa: CASSVGGETTYGYTF
abundance: -; d_gene: TRBD2; j_gene: TRBJ2-1; v_gene: TRBV9; CDR3nt: TGTGCCAGCAGCGTTATTGTTGGTAGCGGGAGTTCCTACAATGAGCAGTTCTTC; CDR3aa: CASSVIVGSGSSYNEQFF
abundance: -; d_gene: TRBD2; j_gene: TRBJ2-1; v_gene: TRBV6-5; CDR3nt: TGTGCCAGCCTAGCGGGAGGTGGTAATGAGCAGTTCTTC; CDR3aa: CASLAGGGNEQFF
abundance: -; d_gene: TRBD2; j_gene: TRBJ2-2; v_gene: TRBV7-3; CDR3nt: TGTGCCAGCAGCTTAAGTCCGGGGAGGGCCTACACCGGGGAGCTGTTTTTT; CDR3aa: CASSLSPGRAYTGELFF
abundance: -; d_gene: TRBD2; j_gene: TRBJ2-1; v_gene: TRBV9; CDR3nt: TGTGCCAGCAGCGAACTAGCGGGAGCTTTTAATGAGCAGTTCTTC; CDR3aa: CASSELAGAFNEQFF
abundance: -; d_gene: -; j_gene: TRBJ2-3; v_gene: TRBV6-4; CDR3nt: TGTGCCAGCAGTGCATCCGCGGGGGCGGATACGCAGTATTTT; CDR3aa: CASSASAGADTQYF
abundance: -; d_gene: -; j_gene: TRBJ2-6; v_gene: TRBV21-1; CDR3nt: TGTGCCAGCAGCACGAGTCGGGCAGGGGGCGCTGGGGCCAACGTCCTGACTTTC; CDR3aa: CASSTSRAGGAGANVLTF
abundance: -; d_gene: -; j_gene: TRBJ1-3; v_gene: TRBV4-2; CDR3nt: TGTGCCAGCAGCCAACAGGACAGCCTCTCTGGAAACACCATATATTTT; CDR3aa: CASSQQDSLSGNTIYF
abundance: -; d_gene: -; j_gene: TRBJ2-5; v_gene: TRBV7-8; CDR3nt: TGTGCCAGCAGCTCCGGCCTAGCGCGAACCCAAGAGACCCAGTACTTC; CDR3aa: CASSSGLARTQETQYF
abundance: -; d_gene: TRBD2; j_gene: TRBJ2-7; v_gene: TRBV27; CDR3nt: TGTGCCAGCAGGTCTGGGACTAGGGTGGGCGAGCAGTACTTC; CDR3aa: CASRSGTRVGEQYF
abundance: -; d_gene: TRBD2; j_gene: TRBJ2-1; v_gene: TRBV25-1; CDR3nt: TGTGCCAGCAGTGATCCGGCTAGCGGGAGGGGCGGTGAGCAGTTCTTC; CDR3aa: CASSDPASGRGGEQFF
abundance: -; d_gene: TRBD2; j_gene: TRBJ2-3; v_gene: TRBV7-3; CDR3nt: TGTGCCAGCGGAGCGGGAGGGTACACAGATACGCAGTATTTT; CDR3aa: CASGAGGYTDTQYF
abundance: few; d_gene: TRBD1; j_gene: TRBJ2-7; v_gene: TRBV7-6; CDR3nt: TGTGCCAGCAGCCGGGACAGGGGGGCCTACGAGCAGTACTTC; CDR3aa: CASSRDRGAYEQYF
abundance: -; d_gene: TRBD1; j_gene: TRBJ2-3; v_gene: TRBV7-2; CDR3nt: TGTGCCAGCAGCTTCAACGACAGGGGAGCAGATACGCAGTATTTT; CDR3aa: CASSFNDRGADTQYF
abundance: -; d_gene: TRBD1; j_gene: TRBJ2-7; v_gene: TRBV2; CDR3nt: TGTGCCAGCAGCGGGGACAGGGGCTACGAGCAGTACTTC; CDR3aa: CASSGDRGYEQYF
abundance: -; d_gene: TRBD1; j_gene: TRBJ1-4; v_gene: TRBV28; CDR3nt: TGTGCCAGCAGTTCGTCCGGGACAGGGGATGAAAAACTGTTTTTT; CDR3aa: CASSSSGTGDEKLFF
abundance: few; d_gene: -; j_gene: TRBJ1-1; v_gene: TRBV4-3; CDR3nt: TGCGCCAGCAGCCGTGCCGGGAACACTGAAGCTTTCTTT; CDR3aa: CASSRAGNTEAFF
abundance: -; d_gene: TRBD2; j_gene: TRBJ2-1; v_gene: TRBV19; CDR3nt: TGTGCCACCTTGGGGCTAGCGGGAACATACAATGAGCAGTTCTTC; CDR3aa: CATLGLAGTYNEQFF
abundance: -; d_gene: TRBD2; j_gene: TRBJ2-7; v_gene: TRBV11-2; CDR3nt: TGTGCCAGCGGGACTAGCGGGAGGCCCTACGAGCAGTACTTC; CDR3aa: CASGTSGRPYEQYF
abundance: -; d_gene: -; j_gene: TRBJ1-1; v_gene: TRBV18; CDR3nt: TGTGCCAGCTCACCCGGGATGAACACTGAAGCTTTCTTT; CDR3aa: CASSPGMNTEAFF
abundance: -; d_gene: TRBD1; j_gene: TRBJ1-1; v_gene: TRBV5-1; CDR3nt: TGCGCCAGCAGCTCGGCCCGGGGACAGATCGGAGGAAGCACTGAAGCTTTCTTT; CDR3aa: CASSSARGQIGGSTEAFF
abundance: -; d_gene: TRBD1; j_gene: TRBJ1-2; v_gene: TRBV19; CDR3nt: TGTGCCAGTAGTATCCAGGGGGCAATAAATGGCTACACCTTC; CDR3aa: CASSIQGAINGYTF